The subject of this entry is one TCR beta chain. Its antigen is undetermined. The data were taken from a study of T cells expressing NK-cell markers. Study-wide background: Repertoires of TCR beta were obtained from T cells sorted as CD3+CD56+NKG2C+, CD3+CD56+NKG2C- and CD3+CD56-NKG2C+. Sequenced donors, eight in total, included seven who were HCMV-seropositive and one who was seronegative. Points from the study as a whole: Expanded NKG2C+ T cell clones were not confirmed as HCMV-specific.

TCR beta cDNA was generated via 5'RACE template switching incorporating UMIs. TCRdb reprocessed the 5' RACE reads; each CDR3 protein has one entry and no DNA is given. The sample is made up of approximately 440,000 distinct CDR3 sequences, and the top ten hold roughly 1.4% of it. The V gene's germline CDR1 is SQVTM and CDR2 ANQGSEA. The CDR3 has 12 residues. Sequencing was performed on blood T cells: a sorted CD56 or NKG2C T cell subset, CD4+ or CD8+ T cells, or bulk PBMC T cells (not recorded which). This TCR was sampled from a woman aged 45-59 years in good health. The chain recombines TRBV29-1 with TRBJ1-2. The chain's CDR3 is CSVLTARVGYTF.